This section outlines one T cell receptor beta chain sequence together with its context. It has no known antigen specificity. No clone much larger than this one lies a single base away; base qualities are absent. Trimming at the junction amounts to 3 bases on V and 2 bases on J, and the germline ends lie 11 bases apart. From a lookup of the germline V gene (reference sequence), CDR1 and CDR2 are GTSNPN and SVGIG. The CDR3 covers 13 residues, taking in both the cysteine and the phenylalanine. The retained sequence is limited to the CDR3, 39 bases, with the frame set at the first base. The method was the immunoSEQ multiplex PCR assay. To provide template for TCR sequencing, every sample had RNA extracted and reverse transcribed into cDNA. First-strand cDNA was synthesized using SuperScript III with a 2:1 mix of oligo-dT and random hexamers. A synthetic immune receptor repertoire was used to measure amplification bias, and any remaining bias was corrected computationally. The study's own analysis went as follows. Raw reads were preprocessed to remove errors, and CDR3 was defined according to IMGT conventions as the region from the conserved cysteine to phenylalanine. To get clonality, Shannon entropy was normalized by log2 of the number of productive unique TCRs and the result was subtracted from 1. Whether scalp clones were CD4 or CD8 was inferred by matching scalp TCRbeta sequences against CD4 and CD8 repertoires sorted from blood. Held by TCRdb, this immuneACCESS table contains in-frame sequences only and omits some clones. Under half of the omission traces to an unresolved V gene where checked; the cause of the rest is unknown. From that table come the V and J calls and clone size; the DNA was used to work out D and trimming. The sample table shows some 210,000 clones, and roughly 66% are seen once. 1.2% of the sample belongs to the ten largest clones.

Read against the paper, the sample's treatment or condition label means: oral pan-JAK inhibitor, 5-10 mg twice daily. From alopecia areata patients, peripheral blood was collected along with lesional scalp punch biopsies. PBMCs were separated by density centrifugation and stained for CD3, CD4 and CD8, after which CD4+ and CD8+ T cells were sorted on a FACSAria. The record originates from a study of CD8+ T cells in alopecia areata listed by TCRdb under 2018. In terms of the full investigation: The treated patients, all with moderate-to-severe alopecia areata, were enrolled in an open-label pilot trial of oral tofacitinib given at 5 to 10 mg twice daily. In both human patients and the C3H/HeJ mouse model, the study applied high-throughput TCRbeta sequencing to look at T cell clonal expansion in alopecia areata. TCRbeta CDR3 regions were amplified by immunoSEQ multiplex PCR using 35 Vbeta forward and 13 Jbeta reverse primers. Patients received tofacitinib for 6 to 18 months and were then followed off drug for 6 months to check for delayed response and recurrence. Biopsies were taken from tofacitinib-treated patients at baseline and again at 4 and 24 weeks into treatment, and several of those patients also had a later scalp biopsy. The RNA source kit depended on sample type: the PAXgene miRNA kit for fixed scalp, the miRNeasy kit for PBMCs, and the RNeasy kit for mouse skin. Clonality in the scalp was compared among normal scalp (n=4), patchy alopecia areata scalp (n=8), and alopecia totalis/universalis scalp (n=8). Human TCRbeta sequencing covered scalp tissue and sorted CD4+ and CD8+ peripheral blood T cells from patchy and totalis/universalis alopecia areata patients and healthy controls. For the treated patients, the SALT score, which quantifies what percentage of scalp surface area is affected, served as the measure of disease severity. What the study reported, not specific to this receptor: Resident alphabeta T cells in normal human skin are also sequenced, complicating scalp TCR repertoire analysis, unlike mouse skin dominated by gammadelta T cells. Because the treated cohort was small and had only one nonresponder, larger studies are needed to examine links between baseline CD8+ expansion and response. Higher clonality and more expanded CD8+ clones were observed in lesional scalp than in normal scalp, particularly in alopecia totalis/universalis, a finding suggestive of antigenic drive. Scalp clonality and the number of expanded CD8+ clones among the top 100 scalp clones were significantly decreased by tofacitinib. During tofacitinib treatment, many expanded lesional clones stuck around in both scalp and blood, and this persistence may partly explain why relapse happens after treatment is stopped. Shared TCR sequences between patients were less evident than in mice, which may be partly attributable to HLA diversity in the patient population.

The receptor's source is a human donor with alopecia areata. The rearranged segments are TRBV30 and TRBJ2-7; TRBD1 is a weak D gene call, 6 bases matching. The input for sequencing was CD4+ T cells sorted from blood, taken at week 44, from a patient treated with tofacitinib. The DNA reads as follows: TGTGCCTGGAGAGGGACAAATGCCTACGAGCAGTACTTC. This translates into CAWRGTNAYEQYF.